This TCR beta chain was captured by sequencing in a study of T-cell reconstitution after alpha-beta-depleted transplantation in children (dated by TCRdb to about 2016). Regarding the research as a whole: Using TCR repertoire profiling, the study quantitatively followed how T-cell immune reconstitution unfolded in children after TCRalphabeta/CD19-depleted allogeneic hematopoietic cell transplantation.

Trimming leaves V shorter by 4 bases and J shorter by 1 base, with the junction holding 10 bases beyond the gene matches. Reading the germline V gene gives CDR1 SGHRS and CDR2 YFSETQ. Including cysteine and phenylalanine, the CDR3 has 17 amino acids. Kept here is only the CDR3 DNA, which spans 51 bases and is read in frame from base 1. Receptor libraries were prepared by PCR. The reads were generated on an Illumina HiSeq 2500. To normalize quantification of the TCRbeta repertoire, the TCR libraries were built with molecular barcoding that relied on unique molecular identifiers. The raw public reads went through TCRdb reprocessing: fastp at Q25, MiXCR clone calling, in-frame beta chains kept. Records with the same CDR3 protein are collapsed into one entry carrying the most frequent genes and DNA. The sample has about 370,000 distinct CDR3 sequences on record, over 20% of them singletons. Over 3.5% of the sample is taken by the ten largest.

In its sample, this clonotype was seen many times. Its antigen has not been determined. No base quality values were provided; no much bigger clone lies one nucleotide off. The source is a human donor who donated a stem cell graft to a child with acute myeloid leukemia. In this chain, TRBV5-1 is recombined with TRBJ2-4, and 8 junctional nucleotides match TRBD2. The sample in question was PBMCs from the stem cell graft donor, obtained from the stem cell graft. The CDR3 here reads CASSRARGARAKNIQYF. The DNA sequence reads TGCGCCAGCAGCCGAGCGCGGGGGGCGAGGGCCAAAAACATTCAGTACTTC.